The sample holds one count of the clone carrying this TCR beta chain. What it binds is not known. The data belong to a study of T cell responses to AZD1222 COVID-19 vaccine. General study points: Donors were mostly white British, more females; clonal diversity possibly underestimated. Repertoires were obtained only post-peak T cell response.

The repertoire was sequenced with immunoSEQ multiplex PCR; TCRdb's copy has only in-frame clones and lacks some. The sample has 95,000 to 150,000 clones, over 75% seen once; the top ten hold roughly 3.6%. The ends were cut back, 4 bases at V and 1 base at J, with 14 bases in the middle. CDR1 MNHEY and CDR2 SMNVEV come from the germline V gene (reference sequence). The CDR3 is 17 residues long. The sequence was obtained from an adult in good health. The sample was peripheral blood, taken on day 0 of AZD1222 vaccination. This chain joins TRBV27 and TRBJ1-6; the D is unclear. CDR3 bases: TGTGCCAGCAGTTATGAGGGTCGTCGGTCCTATAATTCACCCCTCCACTTT. Its translation is CASSYEGRRSYNSPLHF.